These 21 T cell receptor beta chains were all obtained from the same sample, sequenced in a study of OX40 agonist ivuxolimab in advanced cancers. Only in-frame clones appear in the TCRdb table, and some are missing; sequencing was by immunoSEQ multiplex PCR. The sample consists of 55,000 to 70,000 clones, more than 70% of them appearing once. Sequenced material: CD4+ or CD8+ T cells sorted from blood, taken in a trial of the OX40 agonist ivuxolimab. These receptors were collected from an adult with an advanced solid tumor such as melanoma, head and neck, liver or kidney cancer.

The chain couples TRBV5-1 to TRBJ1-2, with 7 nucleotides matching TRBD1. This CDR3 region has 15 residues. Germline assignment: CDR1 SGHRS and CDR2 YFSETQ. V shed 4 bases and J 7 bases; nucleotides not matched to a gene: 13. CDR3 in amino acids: CASSTQSDRVFGYTF. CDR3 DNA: TGCGCCAGCAGCACCCAGTCAGACAGGGTTTTTGGCTACACCTTC.

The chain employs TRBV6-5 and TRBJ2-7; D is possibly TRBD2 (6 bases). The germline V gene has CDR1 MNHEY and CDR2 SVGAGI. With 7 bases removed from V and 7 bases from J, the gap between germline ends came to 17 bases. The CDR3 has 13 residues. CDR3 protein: CASTNRRAREQYF. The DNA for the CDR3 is TGTGCCAGCACCAACCGGAGGGCGCGGGAGCAGTACTTC.

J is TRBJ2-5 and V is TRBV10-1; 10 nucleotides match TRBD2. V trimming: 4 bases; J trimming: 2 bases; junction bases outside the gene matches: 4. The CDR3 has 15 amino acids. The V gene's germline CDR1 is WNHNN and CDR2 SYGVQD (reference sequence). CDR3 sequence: CASSGAAGGQETQYF. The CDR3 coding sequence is TGCGCCAGCAGTGGGGCAGCGGGGGGGCAAGAGACCCAGTACTTC.

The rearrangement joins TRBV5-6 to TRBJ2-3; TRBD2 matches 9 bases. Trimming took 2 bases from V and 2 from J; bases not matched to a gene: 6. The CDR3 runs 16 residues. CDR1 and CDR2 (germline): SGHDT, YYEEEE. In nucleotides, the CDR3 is TGTGCCAGCAGCTTTACAGCGGGGGGCCACACAGATACGCAGTATTTT. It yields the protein CASSFTAGGHTDTQYF. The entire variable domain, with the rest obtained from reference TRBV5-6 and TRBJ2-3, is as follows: DAGVTQSPTHLIKTRGQQVTLRCSPKSGHDTVSWYQQALGQGPQFIFQYYEEEERQRGNFPDRFSGHQFPNYSSELNVNALLLGDSALYLCASSFTAGGHTDTQYFGPGTRLTVL.

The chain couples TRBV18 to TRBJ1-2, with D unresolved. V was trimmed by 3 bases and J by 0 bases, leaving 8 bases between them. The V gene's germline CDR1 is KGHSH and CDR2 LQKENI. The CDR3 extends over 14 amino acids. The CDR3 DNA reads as TGTGCCAGCTCACCGACGCCCGCTAACTATGGCTACACCTTC. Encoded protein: CASSPTPANYGYTF.

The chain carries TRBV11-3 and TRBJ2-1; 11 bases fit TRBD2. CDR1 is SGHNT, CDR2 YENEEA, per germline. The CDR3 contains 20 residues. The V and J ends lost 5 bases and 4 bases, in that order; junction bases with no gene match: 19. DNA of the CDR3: TGTGCCAGCAGCCCCAGAGGGGTTTCCCTAGCGGGGGGCCTTTACAATGAGCAGTTCTTC. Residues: CASSPRGVSLAGGLYNEQFF.

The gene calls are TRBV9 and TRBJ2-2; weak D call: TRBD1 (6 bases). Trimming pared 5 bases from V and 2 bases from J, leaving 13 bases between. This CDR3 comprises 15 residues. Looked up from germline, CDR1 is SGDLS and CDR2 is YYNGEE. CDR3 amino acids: CASSPQGANTGELFF. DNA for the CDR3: TGTGCCAGCAGTCCACAGGGAGCTAACACCGGGGAGCTGTTTTTT.

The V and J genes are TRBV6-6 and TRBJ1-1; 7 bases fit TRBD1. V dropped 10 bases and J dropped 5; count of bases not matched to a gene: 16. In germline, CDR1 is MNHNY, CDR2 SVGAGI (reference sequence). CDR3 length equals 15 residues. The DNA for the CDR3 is TGTGCCACTTCTCTTGGGAGGGGGCGCGAGACTGAAGCTTTCTTT. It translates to CATSLGRGRETEAFF.

Here the CDR3 DNA reads TGTGCCAGCAGCCTACTTGGCGGGGGGAACTCCTACGAGCAGTACTTC. Its translation: CASSLLGGGNSYEQYF. This chain connects TRBV7-8 to TRBJ2-7, with 8 bases identical to TRBD2. The CDR3 runs 16 residues. Germline V lookup: CDR1 SGHVS, CDR2 FQNEAQ. With 5 bases clipped from V and 0 bases from J, the junction kept 9 bases outside the gene matches.

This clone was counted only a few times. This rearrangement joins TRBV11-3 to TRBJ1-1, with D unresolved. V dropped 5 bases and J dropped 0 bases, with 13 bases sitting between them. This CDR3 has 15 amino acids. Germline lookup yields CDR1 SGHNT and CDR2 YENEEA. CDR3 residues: CASSPGPSMNTEAFF. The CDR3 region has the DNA TGTGCCAGCAGCCCCGGACCGAGCATGAACACTGAAGCTTTCTTT.

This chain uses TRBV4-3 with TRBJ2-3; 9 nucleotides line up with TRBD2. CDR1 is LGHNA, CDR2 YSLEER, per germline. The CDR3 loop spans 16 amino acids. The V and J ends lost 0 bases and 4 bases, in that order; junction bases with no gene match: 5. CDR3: CASSQDISGGSDTQYF. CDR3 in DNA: TGCGCCAGCAGCCAAGATATTAGCGGGGGCTCAGATACGCAGTATTTT.

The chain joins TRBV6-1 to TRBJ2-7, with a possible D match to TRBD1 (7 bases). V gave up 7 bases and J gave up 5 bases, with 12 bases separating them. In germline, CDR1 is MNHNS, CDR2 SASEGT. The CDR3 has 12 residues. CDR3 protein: CASKGGGNEQYF. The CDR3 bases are TGTGCCAGCAAAGGAGGGGGCAACGAGCAGTACTTC.

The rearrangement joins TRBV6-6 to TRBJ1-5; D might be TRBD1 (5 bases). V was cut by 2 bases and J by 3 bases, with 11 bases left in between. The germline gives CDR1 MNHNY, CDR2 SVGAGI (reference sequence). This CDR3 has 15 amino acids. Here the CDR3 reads CASSYDAGFNQPQHF. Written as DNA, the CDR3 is TGTGCCAGCAGTTACGACGCAGGGTTCAATCAGCCCCAGCATTTT.

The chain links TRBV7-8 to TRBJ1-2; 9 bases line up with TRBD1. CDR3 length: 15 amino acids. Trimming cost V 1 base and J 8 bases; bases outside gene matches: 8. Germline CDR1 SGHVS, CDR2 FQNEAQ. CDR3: CASSLGGQGLVGYTF. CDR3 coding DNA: TGTGCCAGCAGCTTAGGGGGACAGGGTCTAGTCGGCTACACCTTC.

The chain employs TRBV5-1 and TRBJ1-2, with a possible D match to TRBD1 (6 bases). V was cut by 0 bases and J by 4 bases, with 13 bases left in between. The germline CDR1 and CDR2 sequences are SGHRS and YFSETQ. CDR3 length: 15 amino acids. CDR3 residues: CASSLERGQSYGYTF. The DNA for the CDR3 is TGCGCCAGCAGCTTGGAAAGGGGACAATCCTATGGCTACACCTTC.

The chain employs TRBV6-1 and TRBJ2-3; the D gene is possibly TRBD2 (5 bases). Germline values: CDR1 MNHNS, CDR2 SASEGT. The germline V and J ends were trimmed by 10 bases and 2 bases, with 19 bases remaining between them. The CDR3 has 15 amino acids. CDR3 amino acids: CATRRVAGSTDTQYF. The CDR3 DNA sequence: TGTGCCACCCGTAGGGTGGCGGGCTCCACAGATACGCAGTATTTT.

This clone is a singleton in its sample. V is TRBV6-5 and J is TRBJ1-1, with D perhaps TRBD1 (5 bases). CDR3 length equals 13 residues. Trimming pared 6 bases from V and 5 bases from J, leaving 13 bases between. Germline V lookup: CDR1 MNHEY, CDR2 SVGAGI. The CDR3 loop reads CASRPGGGTEAFF. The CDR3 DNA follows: TGTGCCAGCAGGCCCGGGGGAGGGACTGAAGCTTTCTTT.

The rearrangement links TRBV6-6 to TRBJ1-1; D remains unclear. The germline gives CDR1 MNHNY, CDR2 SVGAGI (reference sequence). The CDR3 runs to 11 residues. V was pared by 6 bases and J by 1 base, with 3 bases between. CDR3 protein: CASRQNTEAFF. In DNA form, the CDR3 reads TGTGCCAGCAGGCAGAACACTGAAGCTTTCTTT.

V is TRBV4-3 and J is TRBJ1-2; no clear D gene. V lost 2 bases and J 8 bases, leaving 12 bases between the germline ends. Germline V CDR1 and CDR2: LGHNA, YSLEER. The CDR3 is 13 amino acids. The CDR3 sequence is CASSQSGPSGYTF. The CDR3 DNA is TGCGCCAGCAGCCAATCTGGACCCTCCGGCTACACCTTC.

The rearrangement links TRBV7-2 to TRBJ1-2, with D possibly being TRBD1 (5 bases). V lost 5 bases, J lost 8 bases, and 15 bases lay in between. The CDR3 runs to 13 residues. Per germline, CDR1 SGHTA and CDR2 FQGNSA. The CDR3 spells CASSPLRDPGYTF. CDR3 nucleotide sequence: TGTGCCAGCAGCCCCCTTCGGGACCCAGGCTACACCTTC.

The CDR3 is CASSKGTLFSYEQYF. The CDR3 nucleotides read TGCGCCAGCAGCAAAGGGACCCTCTTCTCCTACGAGCAGTACTTC. The chain is built from TRBV4-3 and TRBJ2-5; D possibly matches TRBD1 or TRBD2 (5 bases each). The end of the DNA aligns better with TRBJ2-7, so the J call may be wrong. This CDR3 comprises 15 residues. Germline V gene data show CDR1 as LGHNA and CDR2 as YSLEER.